A single sample is the source of the 26 T cell receptor beta chains below, sequenced in a study of blood T cell repertoires in COVID-19 (dated by TCRdb to 2018 to 2020). Library prep was done by the immunoSEQ multiplex PCR assay. TCRdb stores this immuneACCESS table with in-frame sequences only. Part of the clones is absent; in the studies checked, under half of the shortfall reflects unresolved V genes, and no reason is known for the rest. In this sample the table shows over 150,000 clones, roughly 85% of which occur a single time. About 28% of the sample goes to the ten largest clones. What was sequenced was peripheral blood. These receptors were taken from a woman in her 70s with acute or convalescent COVID-19.

The genes are TRBV27 and TRBJ2-1; 7 bases agree with TRBD1. There are 12 residues in the CDR3. The germline V gene has CDR1 MNHEY and CDR2 SMNVEV (reference sequence). Trimming removed 2 bases from V and 8 bases from J; junction bases left unmatched: 0. The CDR3 region is CASSLQGDEQFF. The DNA for the CDR3 is TGTGCCAGCAGTTTACAGGGGGATGAGCAGTTCTTC.

The chain recombines TRBV30 with TRBJ2-5; possible D gene TRBD2, 6 bases. The CDR3 extends over 14 amino acids. Germline V gene lookup returns CDR1 GTSNPN and CDR2 SVGIG (reference sequence). V was clipped by 2 bases and J by 4 bases, with 14 bases between them. The chain's CDR3 is CAWSPGWRGETQYF. The DNA of the CDR3 is TGTGCCTGGAGTCCCGGCTGGAGGGGAGAGACCCAGTACTTC. Variable domain in full (rest from reference TRBV30 and TRBJ2-5): SQTIHQWPATLVQPVGSPLSLECTVEGTSNPNLYWYRQAAGRGLQLLFYSVGIGQISSEVPQNLSASRPQDRQFILSSKKLLLSDSGFYLCAWSPGWRGETQYFGPGTRLLVL.

The chain has TRBV18 and TRBJ2-2; 12 bases fit TRBD2. CDR1 is KGHSH, CDR2 LQKENI, per germline. J lost 4 bases, V lost 3 bases, and 21 bases had no gene match. This CDR3 has 22 residues. For the CDR3, the DNA is TGTGCCAGCTCACCGTCTTGGCGGACTAGCGGGGCCCCATGGGGGGGCACCGGGGAGCTGTTTTTT. Encoded protein: CASSPSWRTSGAPWGGTGELFF.

This clone was seen many times. V is TRBV27 and J is TRBJ2-5; D may be TRBD1 (6 bases). The germline CDR1 and CDR2 sequences are MNHEY and SMNVEV (reference sequence). The CDR3 runs to 16 residues. The ends were cut back, 6 bases at V and 2 bases at J, with 19 bases in the middle. The CDR3 nucleotides are TGTGCCAGCAGCCACACTTGGGGCAGGGGTCAAGAGACCCAGTACTTC. This sequence encodes CASSHTWGRGQETQYF.

The chain employs TRBV19 and TRBJ2-7; 7 nucleotides match TRBD2. This CDR3 is 14 amino acids long. The ends lost 6 bases at V and 0 bases at J; junction bases unmatched: 5. CDR1 is LNHDA and CDR2 is SQIVND in the germline V gene (reference sequence). The CDR3: CASSLAANSYEQYF. The DNA of the CDR3 is TGTGCCAGTAGCCTAGCGGCGAACTCCTACGAGCAGTACTTC.

This chain uses TRBV19 with TRBJ2-3, with 12 bases that match TRBD2. There are 16 residues in the CDR3. Germline CDR1 LNHDA, CDR2 SQIVND (reference sequence). Trimming took 6 bases from V and 2 from J; bases not matched to a gene: 6. The DNA of the CDR3 is TGTGCCAGTAGCCCGACTAGCGGGGGCTACACAGATACGCAGTATTTT. The encoded protein is CASSPTSGGYTDTQYF.

J is TRBJ2-3 and V is TRBV27; possibly TRBD2 for D (5 bases). V lost 2 bases and J 2 bases, leaving 14 bases between the germline ends. The CDR3 covers 16 residues. Germline assignment: CDR1 MNHEY and CDR2 SMNVEV (reference sequence). CDR3 residues: CASSLNAAAYTDTQYF. The CDR3 nucleotides read TGTGCCAGCAGTTTAAATGCAGCGGCCTACACAGATACGCAGTATTTT.

The table lists this clone with a count of one. This chain connects TRBV13 to TRBJ1-5, with D unresolved. Trimming pared 1 base from V and 7 bases from J, leaving 8 bases between. There are 13 residues in the CDR3. The V gene's germline CDR1 is PRHDT and CDR2 FYEKMQ (reference sequence). CDR3: CASSLVPHQPQHF. CDR3 DNA sequence: TGTGCCAGCAGCTTAGTTCCACACCAGCCCCAGCATTTT.

The rearrangement uses TRBV6-6 and TRBJ2-5; perhaps TRBD1 as D (6 bases). The ends were cut back, 6 bases at V and 3 bases at J, with 14 bases in the middle. Germline CDR1 is MNHNY and CDR2 is SVGAGI (reference sequence). This CDR3 is built from 14 residues. CDR3 coding DNA: TGTGCCAGCAGCTCACCTCCAGGGGAAGAGACCCAGTACTTC. It is translated as CASSSPPGEETQYF.

In its sample, this clone was seen many times. The rearrangement links TRBV2 to TRBJ2-7; 7 bases are shared with TRBD1. Germline values: CDR1 SNHLY, CDR2 FYNNEI. CDR3 length: 14 amino acids. The V and J ends lost 7 bases and 2 bases, in that order; junction bases with no gene match: 8. CDR3 region: CASTPGQRTYEQYF. The CDR3 nucleotides read TGTGCCAGCACCCCGGGACAGCGAACCTACGAGCAGTACTTC.

The V gene is TRBV6-5, the J gene TRBJ2-2; TRBD2 might be the D (6 bases). The V and J ends lost 4 bases and 5 bases respectively, with 11 bases between them. This CDR3 is 14 amino acids long. Per germline, CDR1 MNHEY and CDR2 SVGAGI. CDR3 in DNA: TGTGCCAGCAGTTCCGGGACTCAGACCGGGGAGCTGTTTTTT. Its protein is CASSSGTQTGELFF.

The J gene is TRBJ2-5, the V gene TRBV2; tentative D call: TRBD2 (6 bases). The CDR3 loop spans 13 amino acids. Germline-derived CDR1 and CDR2 are SNHLY and FYNNEI. The germline V and J ends were trimmed by 7 bases and 5 bases, with 14 bases remaining between them. The CDR3 nucleotides are TGTGCCAGCACCCCGGTTGGGGGGGAGACCCAGTACTTC. The encoded protein is CASTPVGGETQYF.

Here the CDR3 DNA reads TGTGCCACGCTTCCAAACAGGGGGGGGCCCCAAGAGACCCAGTACTTC. Residues: CATLPNRGGPQETQYF. The rearrangement uses TRBV25-1 and TRBJ2-5, with D perhaps matching TRBD1 (8 bases). Trimming removed 10 bases from V and 1 base from J, with 22 bases in between. Germline CDR1 and CDR2: MGHDK and SYGVNS. The CDR3 extends over 16 amino acids.

The sample holds many counts of this clone. The rearrangement joins TRBV7-6 to TRBJ1-4; D call uncertain. Trimming cost V 5 bases and J 7 bases, with 20 bases left between them. The CDR3 sequence is 16 residues long. From germline, CDR1 is SGHVS and CDR2 FNYEAQ. Here the CDR3 reads CASSADSGLPTEKLFF. DNA of the CDR3: TGTGCCAGCAGCGCAGACTCGGGTCTTCCGACTGAAAAACTGTTTTTT.

The rearrangement links TRBV6-1 to TRBJ1-1; a possible D gene is TRBD1 (5 bases). CDR3 length: 15 residues. The V gene's germline CDR1 is MNHNS and CDR2 SASEGT. With 2 bases removed from V and 6 bases from J, the gap between germline ends came to 16 bases. CDR3 in amino acids: CASSESRNRNPEAFF. The CDR3 nucleotides read TGTGCCAGCAGTGAATCCCGGAACAGGAATCCTGAAGCTTTCTTT.

The chain combines TRBV14 with TRBJ1-6; 7 bases match TRBD1. From germline, CDR1 is SGHDN and CDR2 FVKESK. V lost 4 bases to trimming and J lost 6 bases; unmatched junction nucleotides: 3. This CDR3 contains 14 residues. Here the CDR3 DNA reads TGTGCCAGCAGCCGGGACAGATCTAATTCACCCCTCCACTTT. Translated, it gives CASSRDRSNSPLHF.

V gene TRBV7-8 combines with J gene TRBJ1-1, with D uncertain. The CDR3 totals 14 residues. Germline assignment: CDR1 SGHVS and CDR2 FQNEAQ. Trimming shortened V by 1 base and J by 4 bases, and 10 bases separated the two germline ends. CDR3 residues: CASSLVPGTTEAFF. The DNA for the CDR3 is TGTGCCAGCAGCTTAGTTCCGGGAACCACTGAAGCTTTCTTT.

This clone has just one count. V is TRBV13 and J is TRBJ2-3; weak D call: TRBD2 (6 bases). The ends were cut back, 5 bases at V and 10 bases at J, with 13 bases in the middle. Per germline, CDR1 PRHDT and CDR2 FYEKMQ (reference sequence). The CDR3 covers 12 residues. The DNA of the CDR3 is TGTGCCAGCAGCCGGACGGGGGATCCGCAGTATTTT. Encoded protein: CASSRTGDPQYF.

This rearrangement joins TRBV13 to TRBJ2-3; 8 bases match TRBD2. J gave up 6 bases and V 3 bases, and 14 bases lay outside the gene matches. This CDR3 region has 17 residues. The germline CDR1 and CDR2 sequences are PRHDT and FYEKMQ (reference sequence). The chain's CDR3 is CASSFSGSGPSLDTQYF. The DNA of the CDR3 is TGTGCCAGCAGCTTCAGCGGGAGTGGTCCTAGCCTGGATACGCAGTATTTT.

This clone was seen more than once but under ten times. The chain carries TRBV11-1 and TRBJ1-1; D not certain. Germline lookup yields CDR1 SGHAT and CDR2 FQDESV (reference sequence). The CDR3 is 16 residues long. Trimming stripped 0 bases from V and 4 bases from J, with 15 bases between. The CDR3 nucleotides are TGTGCCAGCAGCTTAGCGTGGGCGGGGTTTGGCACTGAAGCTTTCTTT. It codes for CASSLAWAGFGTEAFF. The full variable domain, its missing parts supplied by reference TRBV11-1 and TRBJ1-1, is EAEVAQSPRYKITEKSQAVAFWCDPISGHATLYWYRQILGQGPELLVQFQDESVVDDSQLPKDRFSAERLKGVDSTLKIQPAELGDSAMYLCASSLAWAGFGTEAFFGQGTRLTVV.

This clone was detected a few times. The V and J genes are TRBV7-9 and TRBJ1-2; D not certain. The CDR3 totals 14 residues. V gave up 1 base and J gave up 2 bases, with 8 bases separating them. Looked up from germline, CDR1 is SEHNR and CDR2 is FQNEAQ (reference sequence). As DNA, the CDR3 is TGTGCCAGCAGCTTAGACAGTGCGAACTATGGCTACACCTTC. Protein sequence: CASSLDSANYGYTF.

V is TRBV9 and J is TRBJ2-1, with 8 bases that match TRBD2. The CDR3 has 19 amino acids. Germline V gene sequence: CDR1 SGDLS, CDR2 YYNGEE. Trimming took 0 bases from V and 0 from J; bases not matched to a gene: 11. The CDR3 reads CASSVDPLTREGSYNEQFF. The DNA for the CDR3 is TGTGCCAGCAGCGTAGACCCCCTAACTCGGGAGGGCTCCTACAATGAGCAGTTCTTC.

The J gene is TRBJ1-4, the V gene TRBV9; D is undetermined. This CDR3 spans 14 amino acids. In germline, CDR1 is SGDLS, CDR2 YYNGEE. Trimming shortened V by 0 bases and J by 8 bases, and 11 bases separated the two germline ends. CDR3: CASSVEGRPEKLFF. In DNA, the CDR3 is TGTGCCAGCAGCGTAGAAGGCAGGCCCGAAAAACTGTTTTTT. Drawing the rest from reference TRBV9 and TRBJ1-4, the complete variable domain is DSGVTQTPKHLITATGQRVTLRCSPRSGDLSVYWYQQSLDQGLQFLIQYYNGEERAKGNILERFSAQQFPDLHSELNLSSLELGDSALYFCASSVEGRPEKLFFGSGTQLSVL.

The V and J genes are TRBV3-1 (or the pseudogene TRBV3-2) and TRBJ2-7; perhaps TRBD1 as D (6 bases). Germline values: CDR1 LGHDT, CDR2 YNNKEL (reference sequence). CDR3 length: 13 amino acids. V was shortened by 3 bases and J by 11 bases, with 17 bases between the two germline ends. The CDR3 coding sequence is TGTGCCAGCAGCCAGACCGTGGACAGACCGGAGTACTTC. Amino acids: CASSQTVDRPEYF.

The genes are TRBV15 and TRBJ1-2; 7 bases agree with TRBD1. This CDR3 contains 14 residues. In germline, CDR1 is LNHNV, CDR2 YYDKDF (reference sequence). V shed 6 bases, J shed 8 bases, and the junction held 12 bases outside the gene matches. The CDR3 DNA reads as TGTGCCACCAGTAGACAGGGCCAGGGCGGAGGCTACACCTTC. Its protein product is CATSRQGQGGGYTF.

The rearrangement uses TRBV15 and TRBJ2-3, with D unresolved. The CDR3 spans 15 residues. Germline V gene sequence: CDR1 LNHNV, CDR2 YYDKDF (reference sequence). The V gene lost 3 bases and the J gene lost 2 bases, with 12 bases spanning the gap. The CDR3 DNA sequence: TGTGCCACCAGCAGTTCCTCTTGGGCCACAGATACGCAGTATTTT. Its protein is CATSSSSWATDTQYF. Based on the CDR3 plus reference TRBV15 and TRBJ2-3, the full variable domain is DAMVIQNPRYQVTQFGKPVTLSCSQTLNHNVMYWYQQKSSQAPKLLFHYYDKDFNNEADTPDNFQSRRPNTSFCFLDIRSPGLGDTAMYLCATSSSSWATDTQYFGPGTRLTVL.